This passage covers 5 T cell receptor beta chains from one sample sequenced in a study of PD-L1 blockade in urothelial cancer. The sample's time point: peripheral blood 6 weeks after treatment start. Method: immunoSEQ multiplex PCR; TCRdb's copy keeps in-frame clones and lacks some. Of 53,000 or so clones listed, 88% are singletons. Sample: PBMCs, taken around atezolizumab (anti-PD-L1) treatment. The origin of the receptors is a man between 60 and 70 years old with urothelial cancer.

This chain connects TRBV10-1 to TRBJ2-3, with D possibly matching TRBD1 (6 bases). Trimming shortened V by 0 bases and J by 6 bases, and 16 bases separated the two germline ends. CDR3 length: 16 amino acids. Germline assignment: CDR1 WNHNN and CDR2 SYGVQD (reference sequence). The CDR3 sequence is CASSESGGGRGDTQYF. CDR3 DNA sequence: TGCGCCAGCAGTGAGTCAGGGGGTGGTCGTGGTGATACGCAGTATTTT.

The V gene is TRBV30, the J gene TRBJ1-6; D remains unclear. Trimming removed 8 bases at V and 3 bases at J, with 11 bases between. CDR3 length: 13 residues. Per germline, CDR1 GTSNPN and CDR2 SVGIG (reference sequence). This CDR3 is CARGRDYNSPLHF. In DNA form, the CDR3 reads TGTGCCCGCGGGCGTGACTATAATTCACCCCTCCACTTT. The full variable domain, completed using reference TRBV30 and TRBJ1-6, is SQTIHQWPATLVQPVGSPLSLECTVEGTSNPNLYWYRQAAGRGLQLLFYSVGIGQISSEVPQNLSASRPQDRQFILSSKKLLLSDSGFYLCARGRDYNSPLHFGNGTRLTVT.

This clone was counted a few times. The V and J genes are TRBV5-1 and TRBJ2-7; TRBD1 matches 7 bases. The CDR3 consists of 14 residues. J gave up 3 bases and V 0 bases, and 3 bases lay outside the gene matches. Germline V gene sequence: CDR1 SGHRS, CDR2 YFSETQ. The DNA of the CDR3 is TGCGCCAGCAGCTTGGGGACAGGCGGCTACGAGCAGTACTTC. Translated, it gives CASSLGTGGYEQYF.

The CDR3: CASSPYNRQGTTGELFF. CDR3 bases: TGCGCCAGCAGCCCATATAATAGGCAGGGGACCACCGGGGAGCTGTTTTTT. This chain joins TRBV5-1 and TRBJ2-2; D possibly corresponds to TRBD1 (6 bases). Germline assignment: CDR1 SGHRS and CDR2 YFSETQ. The CDR3 covers 17 residues. V was pared by 4 bases and J by 4 bases, with 20 bases between.

In its sample, this clone was seen once. This chain joins TRBV5-4 and TRBJ2-1; D is undetermined. This CDR3 comprises 14 residues. Germline-derived CDR1 and CDR2 are SGHNT and YYREEE (reference sequence). Trimming stripped 0 bases from V and 4 bases from J, with 8 bases between. The CDR3 DNA is TGTGCCAGCAGCTTGGGTCGGAGATACAATGAGCAGTTCTTC. Translating gives CASSLGRRYNEQFF. Combining the CDR3 with reference TRBV5-4 and TRBJ2-1 gives the whole variable domain ETGVTQSPTHLIKTRGQQVTLRCSSQSGHNTVSWYQQALGQGPQFIFQYYREEENGRGNFPPRFSGLQFPNYSSELNVNALELDDSALYLCASSLGRRYNEQFFGPGTRLTVL.